A single sample gave rise to the 15 T cell receptor beta chains below, sequenced in a study of control samples from healthy donors and cancer patients. The repertoire was sequenced with immunoSEQ multiplex PCR; TCRdb's copy has only in-frame clones and lacks some. Of some 120,000 clones listed, 90% were seen once; the top ten hold more than 2%. Input material: blood. The receptors here all came from a man aged 18 to 30 in good health.

This clone was found a few times. The identical CDR3 is also encoded by other nucleotide sequences in the sample. V and J are TRBV3-1 (or the pseudogene TRBV3-2) and TRBJ2-1; D unresolved. The CDR3 is made up of 12 amino acids. Trimming stripped 4 bases from V and 5 bases from J, with 6 bases between. From germline, CDR1 is LGHDT and CDR2 YNNKEL (reference sequence). The DNA for the CDR3 is TGTGCCAGCAGCCGCACCAACAATGAGCAGTTCTTC. Its protein product is CASSRTNNEQFF.

The chain carries TRBV19 and TRBJ1-2; D unresolved. The V end was cut by 6 bases, the J end by 2 bases, with 16 bases between. The CDR3 contains 15 residues. CDR1 and CDR2 (germline): LNHDA, SQIVND (reference sequence). DNA for the CDR3: TGTGCCAGTAGCAATTCATTCCGACGCAACTATGGCTACACCTTC. Amino acids: CASSNSFRRNYGYTF.

The genes are TRBV6-4 and TRBJ2-3; D ambiguous. The CDR3 runs to 13 residues. Germline-derived CDR1 and CDR2 are MRHNA and SNTAGT. V shed 3 bases and J shed 3 bases, with 7 bases lying between them. CDR3 DNA sequence: TGTGCCAGCAGTGAGGCCCCGACAGATACGCAGTATTTT. As protein: CASSEAPTDTQYF.

The gene calls are TRBV5-1 and TRBJ2-1; 8 positions match TRBD2. Germline V lookup: CDR1 SGHRS, CDR2 YFSETQ. Trimming removed 3 bases from V and 2 bases from J; junction bases left unmatched: 1. The CDR3 contains 14 residues. CDR3 residues: CASSYSGTYNEQFF. The CDR3 region has the DNA TGCGCCAGCAGCTATAGCGGGACCTACAATGAGCAGTTCTTC.

J is TRBJ1-6 and V is TRBV19; no firm D call. Germline CDR1 reads LNHDA; CDR2 reads SQIVND (reference sequence). The V gene lost 2 bases and the J gene lost 2 bases, with 13 bases spanning the gap. The CDR3 is 17 residues long. Written as DNA, the CDR3 is TGTGCCAGTAGTATACGGCCCCGAGGCGCCTATAATTCACCCCTCCACTTT. Amino acid sequence: CASSIRPRGAYNSPLHF.

V and J are TRBV6-2 or TRBV6-3 and TRBJ1-2, with 7 bases fitting TRBD1. The germline V gene has CDR1 MNHEY and CDR2 SVGEGT. The CDR3 covers 19 residues. Unmatched junction bases numbered 24, after V lost 5 bases and J lost 6 bases. Here the CDR3 reads CASSIPRSPGQKGVDGYTF. As DNA, the CDR3 is TGTGCCAGCAGTATCCCTAGGAGCCCGGGACAGAAGGGGGTAGATGGCTACACCTTC.

The V call is TRBV6-5, the J call TRBJ1-2, with D maybe TRBD1 (6 bases). Germline-derived CDR1 and CDR2 are MNHEY and SVGAGI. Trimming pared 2 bases from V and 4 bases from J, leaving 17 bases between. This CDR3 has 16 residues. The CDR3 nucleotides are TGTGCCAGCAGTTACGCACTACAGGGAGTTCGCTATGGCTACACCTTC. Translation gives CASSYALQGVRYGYTF.

CDR3 in DNA: TGTGCCAGCAGTGAATCGGCAGGGGGAAATGAAAAACTGTTTTTT. It is translated as CASSESAGGNEKLFF. The genes are TRBV25-1 and TRBJ1-4, with 7 bases identical to TRBD1. The ends lost 1 base at V and 5 bases at J; junction bases unmatched: 4. In germline, CDR1 is MGHDK, CDR2 SYGVNS. The CDR3 extends over 15 amino acids.

J is TRBJ2-7 and V is TRBV11-2; no reliable D call. CDR1 is SGHAT and CDR2 is FQNNGV in the germline V gene. CDR3 length: 15 residues. The ends were cut back, 5 bases at V and 5 bases at J, with 19 bases in the middle. CDR3 residues: CASSTVGSQIHEQYV. The CDR3 DNA is TGTGCCAGCAGCACGGTGGGTAGTCAAATCCACGAGCAGTACGTC.

This clone was recorded a few times. This CDR3 reads CASSVRRSYEQYF. The CDR3 region has the DNA TGTGCCAGCAGTGTACGCCGCTCCTACGAGCAGTACTTC. This sequence joins TRBV2 and TRBJ2-7; no definite D call. Germline assignment: CDR1 SNHLY and CDR2 FYNNEI. This CDR3 contains 13 residues. V lost 4 bases and J 0 bases, leaving 7 bases between the germline ends.

The V call is TRBV11-3, the J call TRBJ1-6; D gene uncertain. The germline V gene has CDR1 SGHNT and CDR2 YENEEA. V was cut by 0 bases and J by 2 bases, with 5 bases left in between. The CDR3 runs to 15 residues. CDR3 region: CASSLEGTYNSPLHF. In DNA, the CDR3 is TGTGCCAGCAGCTTAGAGGGGACCTATAATTCACCCCTCCACTTT.

This sequence joins TRBV21-1 and TRBJ1-1. TRBV21-1 is a known pseudogene. The CDR3 has 18 residues. CDR3 DNA sequence: TGTGCCAGCACCCTAAGCAAGTCTATCGACGATATGAACACTGAAGCTTTCTTT. As protein: CASTLSKSIDDMNTEAFF.

The V gene is TRBV5-1, the J gene TRBJ2-3; TRBD2 aligns across 11 bases. Trimming removed 2 bases from V and 2 bases from J; junction bases left unmatched: 4. This CDR3 comprises 16 residues. From germline, CDR1 is SGHRS and CDR2 YFSETQ. Written as DNA, the CDR3 is TGCGCCAGCAGCTTTTCTAGCGGGGGGAACACAGATACGCAGTATTTT. This gives the protein CASSFSSGGNTDTQYF.

The chain is built from TRBV29-1 and TRBJ1-1, with D possibly being TRBD1 (5 bases). Per the germline V gene, CDR1 is SQVTM and CDR2 is ANQGSEA. This CDR3 region has 14 residues. Deletions cut 7 bases from V and 3 bases from J, with 18 bases between. The CDR3 reads CSAGGTMGYTEAFF. The DNA for the CDR3 is TGCAGCGCCGGGGGTACTATGGGGTACACTGAAGCTTTCTTT. The variable domain in full, with the rest retrieved from reference TRBV29-1 and TRBJ1-1, is SAVISQKPSRDICQRGTSLTIQCQVDSQVTMMFWYRQQPGQSLTLIATANQGSEATYESGFVIDKFPISRPNLTFSTLTVSNMSPEDSSIYLCSAGGTMGYTEAFFGQGTRLTVV.

The chain combines TRBV12-3 or TRBV12-4 with TRBJ1-1; TRBD1 might be the D (6 bases). Trimming shortened V by 9 bases and J by 2 bases, and 13 bases separated the two germline ends. This CDR3 comprises 13 residues. The DNA for the CDR3 is TGTGCCAGTACCCGACAGGAAAACACTGAAGCTTTCTTT. This codes for CASTRQENTEAFF.